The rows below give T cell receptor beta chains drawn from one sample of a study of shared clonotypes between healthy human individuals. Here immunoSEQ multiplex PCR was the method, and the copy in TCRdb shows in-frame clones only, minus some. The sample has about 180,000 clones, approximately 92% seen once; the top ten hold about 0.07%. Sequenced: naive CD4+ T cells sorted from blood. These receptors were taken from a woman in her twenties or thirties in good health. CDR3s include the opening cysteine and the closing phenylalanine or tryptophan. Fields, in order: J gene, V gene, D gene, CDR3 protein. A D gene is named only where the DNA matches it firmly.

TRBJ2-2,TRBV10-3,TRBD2,CAISLRGLAYGELFF
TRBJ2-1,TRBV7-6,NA,CASSLVVGNLGEQFF
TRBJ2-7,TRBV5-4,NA,CASSTPTPYEQYF
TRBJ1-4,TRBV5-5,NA,CASNRHLGEKLFF
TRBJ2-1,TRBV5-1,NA,CASVEGANNEQFF
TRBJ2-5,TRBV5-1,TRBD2,CASSLEVAGVREQYF
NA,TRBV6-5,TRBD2,CASTLSGRAPYEQYF
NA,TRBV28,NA,CASSSPGRPYEQYF
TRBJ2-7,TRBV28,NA,CASSLGYEQYF
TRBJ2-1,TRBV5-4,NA,CASSLSPADNNNEQFF
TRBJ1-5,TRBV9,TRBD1,CASSVTGEGQPQHF
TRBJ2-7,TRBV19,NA,CASSIDSDGTYEQYF
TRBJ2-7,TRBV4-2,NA,CASSLARGPLDEQYF
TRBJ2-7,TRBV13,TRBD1,CASSEYAGRQGVTSKGHEQYF
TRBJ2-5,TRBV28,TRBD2,CASSLRAGAAWQYF
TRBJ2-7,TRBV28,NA,CASSFGRVLDEQYF
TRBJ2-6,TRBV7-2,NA,CASSRPGAGANVLTF
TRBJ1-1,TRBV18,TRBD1,CASSPTTTGGYTEAFF
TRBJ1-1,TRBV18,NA,CASSPLAGTNTEAFF
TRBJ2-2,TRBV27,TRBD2,CASRRETGELFF
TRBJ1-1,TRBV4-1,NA,CAAGSANTEAFF
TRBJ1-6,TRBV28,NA,CASRAQTANNSPLHF
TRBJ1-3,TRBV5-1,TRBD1,CASSPEGTAQINSGNTIYF
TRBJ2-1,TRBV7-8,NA,CASSEIDSWPHNEQFF
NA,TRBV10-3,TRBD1,CAIRPTSGGDEQYF
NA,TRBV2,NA,CASSYRDYEQYF
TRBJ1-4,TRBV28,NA,CASSLLDEKLFF
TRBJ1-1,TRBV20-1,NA,CSARVKKAFF
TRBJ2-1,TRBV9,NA,CASSVDGRAYEQFF
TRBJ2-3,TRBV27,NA,CASSSLLARRNTQYF
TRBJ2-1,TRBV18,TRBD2,CASSPRTSGRVHNEQFF
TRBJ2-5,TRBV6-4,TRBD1,CASSPNAGGRETQYF
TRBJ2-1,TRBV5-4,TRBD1,CASSLRSRGLSSYNEQFF
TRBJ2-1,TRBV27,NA,CASSPLDYTNEQFF
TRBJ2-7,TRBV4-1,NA,CASSRSLGQAYEQYF
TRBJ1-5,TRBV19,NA,CASSGTFSNQPQHF
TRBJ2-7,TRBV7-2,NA,CASSPQTTLQTYEQYF
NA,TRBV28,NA,CASSFFHEQYF
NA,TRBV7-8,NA,CASSLAGGSYEQYF
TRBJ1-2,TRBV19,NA,CASSRFLQGSYGYTF
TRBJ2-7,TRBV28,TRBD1,CASSLEGTGFYEQYF
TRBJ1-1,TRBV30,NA,CAWSGPTKNTEAFF
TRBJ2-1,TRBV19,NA,CASSRPGSSYNEQFF
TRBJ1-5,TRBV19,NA,CASSTGGGSRSNQPQHF
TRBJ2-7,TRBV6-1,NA,CASSEVLSSYEQYF
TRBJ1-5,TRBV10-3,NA,CAISESKFGGVQPQHF
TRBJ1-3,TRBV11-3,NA,CASSLARGSTIYF
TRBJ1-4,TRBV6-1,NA,CASREAAANEKLFF
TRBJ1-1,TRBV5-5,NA,CASSPHLHTEAFF
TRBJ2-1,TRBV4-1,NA,CASSQDPPHSRQFF
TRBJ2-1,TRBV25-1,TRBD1,CASSLRGKRGQLGEQFF
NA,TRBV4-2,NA,CASSVGRGSYEQYF
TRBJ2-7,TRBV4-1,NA,CASSPEGGAFPYEQYF
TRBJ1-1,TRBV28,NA,CASSAPGVSNTEAFF
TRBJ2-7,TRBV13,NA,CASSLVSVNEQYF
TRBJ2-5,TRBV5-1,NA,CASRVTDQETQYF
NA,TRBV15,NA,CATSRELAGVGYEQYF
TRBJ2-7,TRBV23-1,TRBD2,CASSCQLVQRDRSSYEQYF